The clone carrying this TCR beta chain was seen ten or more times. The antigen is undetermined. Germline and junction disagree at one end, which may indicate a read error. CDR1 is SGHAT and CDR2 is FQNNGV in the germline V gene. The CDR3 has 14 amino acids. The data stem from a study of regulatory T cells in long-lasting Graves disease. Study-wide points: Whereas 966 public clonotypes were shared by new patients, persistent patients shared more, at some 2,900.

Documented time point: persistent/refractory GD, antithyroid drugs over 5 years with positive TRAb. The authors made the TCR library using RNA they extracted from PBMCs. HTBI primers from iRepertoire and Arm-PCR of CDR3 regions yielded the TCR beta libraries. TCRdb ran MiXCR on the multiplex PCR reads and lists one entry per CDR3 protein. Of more than 300,000 distinct CDR3 sequences in the sample, approximately 23% were seen once. Sample: peripheral blood mononuclear cells (PBMCs), taken when the disease was refractory, from a patient treated with antithyroid drugs. The TCR comes from a middle-aged woman with Graves disease. The chain carries TRBV11-2 and TRBJ2-7; a weak D match, TRBD2 (6 bases). The CDR3 sequence is CASSSNRDSNEQYF. The DNA of the CDR3 is TGTGCCAGCAGCTCTAACCGGGACTCCAACGAGCAGTACTTC.